This TCR beta chain stems from a study of shared clonotypes between healthy human individuals (dated by TCRdb to the early 2020s). Notes on the research overall: The cohort included three men and two women between 18 and 49 years of age. For each donor, CD4 naive and CD4 memory were each run on three plates, CD8 naive on two plates, and CD8 memory on one plate. To estimate repertoire size and how much clonotype sharing occurs between individuals, the study deeply sequenced the blood TCR repertoires of five or six healthy adults. Different laboratories and diverse techniques were used to prepare libraries and sequence TCR repertoires, to increase sequencing depth and limit assay-specific biases. Between about 0.9 and 9 billion PBMCs per donor were obtained by leukapheresis.

About this clone: Which antigen it targets is not known. No base quality values were provided; no much bigger clone lies one nucleotide off.

Using the deep immunoSEQ assay, multiplex PCR amplified TCR CDR3 regions from genomic DNA. Extracted genomic DNA from each cell subset was distributed evenly across all wells of several immunoSEQ 96-well plates, and each plate was treated as a replicate. For sorted subsets, around 200 ng genomic DNA, equal to 25,000 to 35,000 T cell genomes, was loaded into each replicate PCR. Purified libraries were measured with a Qubit 3.0 fluorometer, size-checked on a Bioanalyzer 2100, and measured again with the KAPA Library Quantification kit. Every immunoSEQ 96-well plate was sequenced on a separate single-read 150-cycle Illumina NextSeq 550 flow cell. The original methods were these. Because the immunoSEQ output included only junctional sequences and no quality scores, the filtering could not be the same as the filtering used for full-length reads. Sequences were annotated with PyIR, a Python wrapper for IgBLAST v1.9, using IMGT germline references to assign V/J genes and CDR3. Reads were filtered out if the reads had weak V/J assignments (E-value above 1e-6), no CDR3, stop codons, out-of-frame junctions, or ambiguous translated residues. A V3J clonotype was defined by an identical inferred V gene, J gene, and CDR3 amino acid sequence. To compute the percentage overlap between repertoires, the number of shared unique clonotypes was divided by the size of the smaller repertoire. Repertoire richness was assessed with RTK rarefaction, the Chao1 estimator, and Recon v2.1 estimates of unobserved clonotypes. Generation probabilities for all TCRbeta clonotypes obtained by the gDNA method from a handful of donors were computed using OLGA. Held by TCRdb, this immuneACCESS table contains in-frame sequences only and omits some clones. Under half of the omission traces to an unresolved V gene where checked; the cause of the rest is unknown. V and J calls plus clone size are reproduced from that table; the DNA served to infer D and trimming. In this sample the table shows more than 2,000,000 clones, 90% to 95% of which occur a single time. The top ten hold around 0.14% of the sample.

On the study overall, not on this receptor specifically: Larger estimated clonotype richness was generally found for naive subsets than for memory subsets. Sampling was restricted to blood, and TCR repertoires in tissue are likely to differ from TCR repertoires in blood. Even with the large sequencing depth, rarefaction of the sorted-subset datasets indicated that sequencing was incomplete. Because the study included a small number of donors, the genetic and exposure-history diversity represented was limited. Higher generation probabilities were observed for clonotypes shared by all four sorted-subset donors than for non-shared clonotypes. Sharing across a few donors was observed for approximately 5% of naive CD4, 3.5% of naive CD8, 2% to 2.5% of memory CD4, and over 0.3% of memory CD8 clonotypes. Pairwise subsampling led to the expectation that sequencing depth would affect the degree of clonotype sharing among donors.

Donors were healthy HIV-negative adults with no recently reported acute infections or vaccinations. Every donor was a Caucasian adult living in Nashville, Tennessee, USA. CD4+ T cells were enriched by magnetic negative selection; naive cells were then positively selected on CD45RA, and the negative fraction formed the memory subset. Blood was obtained by leukapheresis, after which PBMCs were separated by Ficoll-Histopaque density gradient centrifugation and cryopreserved in liquid nitrogen vapor phase. Analytical flow cytometry was used to check the purity and quantity of each magnetically sorted T cell population. Genomic DNA was isolated from every sorted fraction and measured by UV absorbance on a Nanodrop 2000c. The sequenced sample was naive CD4+ T cells sorted from blood. Interpreted using the paper, the cell subset or site label stands for: CD45RA+ positively selected. The clonotype was recovered from a man younger than 35 in good health.

The CDR3 protein: CARTGQTLNTEAFF. The DNA sequence is as follows: TGTGCCAGAACGGGACAGACCCTGAACACTGAAGCTTTCTTT. The chain is assembled from TRBV2 and TRBJ1-1; TRBD1 agrees with 7 junctional bases. According to the germline V gene, CDR1 reads SNHLY and CDR2 reads FYNNEI. The CDR3 starts with the cysteine, ends with the phenylalanine, and has 14 residues. Just CDR3 DNA is preserved here, 42 bases in frame from base 1. V is pruned by 9 bases and J by 0 bases, leaving 7 bases of the junction without a gene match.